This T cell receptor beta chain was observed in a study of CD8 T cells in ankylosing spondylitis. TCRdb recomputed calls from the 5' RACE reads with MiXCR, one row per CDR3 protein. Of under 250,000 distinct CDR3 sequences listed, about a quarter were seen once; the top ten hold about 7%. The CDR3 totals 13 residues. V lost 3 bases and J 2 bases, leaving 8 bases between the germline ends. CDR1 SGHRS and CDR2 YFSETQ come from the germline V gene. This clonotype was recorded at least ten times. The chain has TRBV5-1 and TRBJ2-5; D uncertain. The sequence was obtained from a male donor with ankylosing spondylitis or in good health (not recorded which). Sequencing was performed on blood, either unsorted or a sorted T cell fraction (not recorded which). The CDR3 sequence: CASSYRAQETQYF. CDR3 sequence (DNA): TGCGCCAGCAGCTACCGGGCGCAAGAGACCCAGTACTTC.